Below are 20 T cell receptor beta chains sequenced from a single sample in a study of CD8+CD57+ T cells in acquired aplastic anemia. Sequencing was done on patients that had shown CD8+CD57+ cell expansion by flow cytometry. Researchers used genomic DNA as the template to profile TCR beta VDJ and CDR3. TCRdb re-called the reads through MiXCR, storing one row per CDR3 protein. The profile shows some 150,000 distinct CDR3 sequences, 45% to 55% of them singletons. The sample taken for sequencing was sorted CD4+, CD8+, or CD8+CD57+ T cells (not recorded which) from PBMCs. The receptors were gathered from a human donor with aplastic anemia.

V usage is TRBV12-5 and J usage is TRBJ2-3, with D possibly being TRBD2 (6 bases). Between the trimmed V and J ends, which lost 2 bases and 0 bases, there was a span of 9 bases. CDR1 is LGHNT, CDR2 FRNRAP, per germline. This CDR3 has 15 residues. The CDR3: CASGLRGSSTDTQYF. The DNA of the CDR3 is TGTGCTAGTGGTTTGCGGGGGAGTAGCACAGATACGCAGTATTTT.

The chain is built from TRBV29-1 and TRBJ2-1, with D uncertain. Trimming removed 4 bases at V and 5 bases at J, with 9 bases between. The CDR3 is 12 residues long. The V gene's germline CDR1 is SQVTM and CDR2 ANQGSEA. CDR3 DNA: TGCAGCGTTGCCCCGGGCAACAATGAGCAGTTCTTC. It specifies CSVAPGNNEQFF.

The chain employs TRBV19 and TRBJ1-5, with TRBD1 matching over 10 bases. Germline loops: CDR1 LNHDA, CDR2 SQIVND (reference sequence). The CDR3 sequence is 13 residues long. CDR3 region: CGSTGGVGQPQHF. The CDR3 DNA is TGTGGATCGACAGGGGGCGTGGGTCAGCCCCAGCATTTT.

This chain uses TRBV20-1 with TRBJ2-1; TRBD2 agrees at 8 bases. The CDR3 covers 16 residues. Germline CDR1 and CDR2: DFQATT and SNEGSKA (reference sequence). Trimming took 5 bases from V and 0 from J; bases not matched to a gene: 9. The CDR3 protein is CSAVSLAGGSYNEQFF. The CDR3 DNA reads TGCAGTGCTGTTTCTCTCGCGGGGGGCTCCTACAATGAGCAGTTCTTC.

This chain connects TRBV2 to TRBJ2-6; D ambiguous. Germline V CDR1 and CDR2: SNHLY, FYNNEI. With 1 base removed from V and 4 bases from J, the gap between germline ends came to 5 bases. The CDR3 consists of 14 residues. The CDR3 loop reads CASSEGKGANVLTF. The CDR3 DNA is TGTGCCAGCAGTGAAGGGAAAGGGGCCAACGTCCTGACTTTC.

This clonotype was detected ten times or more. The genes are TRBV2 and TRBJ2-1; TRBD1 or TRBD2 may be the D gene (5 bases each). The V gene lost 9 bases and the J gene lost 1 base, with 13 bases spanning the gap. The germline gives CDR1 SNHLY, CDR2 FYNNEI. The CDR3 has 14 residues. CDR3 in amino acids: CARSGTESYNEQFF. In DNA form, the CDR3 reads TGTGCCAGGTCCGGGACCGAATCCTACAATGAGCAGTTCTTC.

There are a few counts of this clonotype. The rearrangement links TRBV25-1 to TRBJ2-1, with D possibly TRBD1 on 5 matching bases. Looked up from germline, CDR1 is MGHDK and CDR2 is SYGVNS. CDR3 length: 14 amino acids. Trimming pared 1 base from V and 5 bases from J, leaving 9 bases between. CDR3 nucleotide sequence: TGTGCCAGCAGTGAATTTACAGGACACAATGAGCAGTTCTTC. Translated, it gives CASSEFTGHNEQFF.

The chain joins TRBV9 to TRBJ1-1, with 8 bases fitting TRBD1. Losses at the gene ends were 4 bases for V and 5 bases for J; bases not matched to a gene: 10. CDR3 length: 15 residues. The germline V gene has CDR1 SGDLS and CDR2 YYNGEE. CDR3 region: CASSHSGTGGTEAFF. The CDR3 DNA reads as TGTGCCAGCAGCCACTCCGGGACAGGAGGGACTGAAGCTTTCTTT.

Only one count was recorded for this clonotype. This chain links TRBV20-1 with TRBJ2-7; D is uncertain. The V gene lost 0 bases and the J gene lost 2 bases, with 5 bases spanning the gap. Looked up from germline, CDR1 is DFQATT and CDR2 is SNEGSKA (reference sequence). This CDR3 is 12 amino acids long. The DNA for the CDR3 is TGCAGTGCTAGAGAGGCTGCCTACGAGCAGTACTTC. This translates into CSAREAAYEQYF.

Concerning this clonotype itself: Here the CDR3 omits its conserved ending phenylalanine or tryptophan, so a read error is the likely source. The rearrangement joins TRBV2 to TRBJ1-5; maybe TRBD1 (6 bases). The CDR3 is made up of 16 amino acids. V lost 6 bases to trimming and J lost 1 base, with 16 bases between them. Looked up from germline, CDR1 is SNHLY and CDR2 is FYNNEI. CDR3 nucleotide sequence: TGTGCCAGCAGCCCATTAGGGGGGGTCAGCAATCAGCCCCAGCATCTT. Its translation: CASSPLGGVSNQPQHL.

At least ten counts were recorded for this clonotype. CDR3 residues: CATSPGQGSYEQYF. CDR3 in DNA: TGTGCCACCAGTCCGGGACAGGGATCCTACGAGCAGTACTTC. The genes are TRBV15 and TRBJ2-7, with 9 positions matching TRBD1. Germline CDR1 and CDR2: LNHNV and YYDKDF (reference sequence). The CDR3 runs to 14 residues. The trim removed 6 bases at V and 1 base at J, leaving 4 bases unmatched. The whole variable domain, filled in from reference TRBV15 and TRBJ2-7, reads DAMVIQNPRYQVTQFGKPVTLSCSQTLNHNVMYWYQQKSSQAPKLLFHYYDKDFNNEADTPDNFQSRRPNTSFCFLDIRSPGLGDTAMYLCATSPGQGSYEQYFGPGTRLTVT.

Remarks on this clonotype: The junction departs from the called germline gene at one end, perhaps through a read error. This chain uses TRBV20-1 with TRBJ1-6; D unclear. This CDR3 comprises 18 residues. The germline CDR1 and CDR2 sequences are DFQATT and SNEGSKA (reference sequence). CDR3 sequence (DNA): TGCAGTGCTAGAGATCGGGCTTTCGTAAGGACGGGTAATCCACCCCCCCACTTT. Translation: CSARDRAFVRTGNPPPHF.

The chain combines TRBV10-3 with TRBJ2-3; the D gene is possibly TRBD2 (5 bases). This CDR3 comprises 16 residues. Germline V gene sequence: CDR1 ENHRY, CDR2 SYGVKD. Trimming took off 1 base at V and 1 base at J, with 12 bases between the two ends. In nucleotides, the CDR3 is TGTGCCATCAGTGAGTTCAGCGGACTCGGCACAGATACGCAGTATTTT. Amino acids: CAISEFSGLGTDTQYF.

The table lists this clonotype with many counts. The chain recombines TRBV7-2 with TRBJ2-1, with TRBD1 as a possible D gene (6 bases). Germline-derived CDR1 and CDR2 are SGHTA and FQGNSA. The CDR3 runs 15 residues. Deletions cut 6 bases from V and 3 bases from J, with 15 bases between. The CDR3 DNA sequence: TGTGCCAGCAGGACTCAGGGGAAGGTCTACAATGAGCAGTTCTTC. Amino acid sequence: CASRTQGKVYNEQFF.

The chain recombines TRBV10-3 with TRBJ2-1; TRBD2 agrees at 11 bases. CDR1 ENHRY and CDR2 SYGVKD come from the germline V gene. V was pared by 10 bases and J by 5 bases, with 4 bases of the junction left unmatched. The CDR3 runs 13 residues. The CDR3 here is CASQTSGDNEQFF. In DNA form, the CDR3 reads TGTGCCAGCCAGACTAGCGGGGACAATGAGCAGTTCTTC.

J is TRBJ1-3 and V is TRBV12-3 or TRBV12-4; D call uncertain. V lost 1 base and J lost 2, with 6 bases in between. The CDR3 extends over 14 amino acids. CDR3 loop: CASSLGHAGNTIYF. As DNA, the CDR3 is TGTGCCAGCAGTTTAGGTCATGCTGGAAACACCATATATTTT.

This chain links TRBV9 with TRBJ2-1; the D is unclear. Germline V CDR1 and CDR2: SGDLS, YYNGEE. Trimming took off 3 bases at V and 6 bases at J, with 7 bases between the two ends. The CDR3 extends over 12 amino acids. CDR3 nucleotides: TGTGCCAGCAGCGGTTATAGCAATGAGCAGTTCTTC. It encodes CASSGYSNEQFF.

Details on this clonotype: A much more abundant neighbour one base away suggests this may be a read error. The chain links TRBV4-1 to TRBJ2-5, with TRBD1 identical over 9 bases. Germline V gene data show CDR1 as MGHRA and CDR2 as YSYEKL. The CDR3 contains 15 residues. The CDR3 region is CASGTGGSFQESQYF. The CDR3 DNA reads TGCGCCAGCGGAACAGGGGGCTCATTCCAAGAGTCCCAGTACTTC.

The J gene is TRBJ2-7, the V gene TRBV13; D ambiguous. Per the germline V gene, CDR1 is PRHDT and CDR2 is FYEKMQ (reference sequence). The CDR3 contains 13 residues. Trimming pared 5 bases from V and 2 bases from J, leaving 10 bases between. CDR3 DNA: TGTGCCAGCAGCATCGACGGAGCCTACGAGCAGTACTTC. Protein: CASSIDGAYEQYF.

Note on this clonotype: A much larger clonotype is one base distant, so this may be a read error. The rearrangement uses TRBV5-1 and TRBJ2-2, with a tentative D call TRBD2 (5 bases). The CDR3 runs to 14 residues. CDR1 and CDR2 from the germline V gene are SGHRS and YFSETQ. Trimming cost V 9 bases and J 4 bases, with 16 bases left between them. CDR3 amino acids: CATHEGASTGELFF. CDR3 DNA sequence: TGCGCCACTCACGAGGGTGCGAGCACCGGGGAGCTGTTTTTT.